This TCR beta chain was sequenced during a study of blood T cell repertoires in COVID-19. The data were produced by immunoSEQ multiplex PCR, yet TCRdb's version contains in-frame clones alone and is incomplete. The sample consists of hundreds of thousands of clones, approximately 82% of them appearing once. The germline V gene encodes CDR1 SGHDT and CDR2 YYEEEE. V was clipped by 3 bases and J by 0 bases; unmatched bases: 2. CDR3 length: 16 residues. The clonotype originates from a woman older than 75 with acute or convalescent COVID-19. The sequenced sample consisted of peripheral blood. The chain carries TRBV5-6 and TRBJ1-4; 10 bases match TRBD1. The CDR3 reads CASSWTGGATNEKLFF. CDR3 sequence (DNA): TGTGCCAGCAGCTGGACAGGGGGGGCAACTAATGAAAAACTGTTTTTT.